The 22 T cell receptor beta chains in this list originate from one sample, sequenced in a study of T cell responses to AZD1222 COVID-19 vaccine. This table comes from immunoSEQ multiplex PCR, and its TCRdb copy is limited to in-frame clones, with some not included. This table has some 150,000 clones, more than 85% appearing once. The specimen was peripheral blood, collected on day 0 of AZD1222 vaccination. Receptors were obtained from an adult in good health.

The chain couples TRBV4-2 to TRBJ1-1; possible D gene TRBD1, 5 bases. The V gene's germline CDR1 is LGHNA and CDR2 YNFKEQ. The CDR3 contains 17 residues. Trimming took off 1 base at V and 4 bases at J, with 19 bases between the two ends. In DNA, the CDR3 is TGTGCCAGCAGCCAAGGGGATAGGGTTGGGGGAGGCACTGAAGCTTTCTTT. Translating gives CASSQGDRVGGGTEAFF.

This clone has just a few counts. V is TRBV18 and J is TRBJ1-2; no clear D gene. V was pared by 1 base and J by 2 bases, with 8 bases between. This CDR3 has 14 amino acids. Germline-derived CDR1 and CDR2 are KGHSH and LQKENI. This CDR3 reads CASSPLAQNYGYTF. In nucleotides, the CDR3 is TGTGCCAGCTCACCACTTGCGCAGAACTATGGCTACACCTTC.

V and J are TRBV6-5 and TRBJ1-3; D call uncertain. With 2 bases removed from V and 4 bases from J, the gap between germline ends came to 12 bases. Germline V gene data show CDR1 as MNHEY and CDR2 as SVGAGI. This CDR3 spans 15 amino acids. CDR3 in amino acids: CASSYRLRGGNTIYF. CDR3 DNA: TGTGCCAGCAGTTACCGGCTGCGAGGAGGAAACACCATATATTTT.

The chain carries TRBV5-4 and TRBJ1-6, with D unclear. Trimming took 3 bases from V and 6 from J, leaving 7 bases between them. This CDR3 spans 13 amino acids. The germline CDR1 and CDR2 sequences are SGHNT and YYREEE (reference sequence). CDR3 in DNA: TGTGCCAGCAGCTACGAGTCTAATTCACCCCTCCACTTT. Amino acid sequence: CASSYESNSPLHF.

CDR3 DNA sequence: TGTGCCAGCAGCACACACAGGGGTCAGCCCCAGCATTTT. Protein: CASSTHRGQPQHF. J is TRBJ1-5 and V is TRBV7-3, with 7 positions matching TRBD1. Germline CDR1 reads SGHTA; CDR2 reads FQGTGA. This CDR3 is 13 amino acids long. The ends lost 5 bases at V and 6 bases at J; junction bases unmatched: 4.

The chain carries TRBV6-5 and TRBJ2-7; 10 positions match TRBD1. This CDR3 has 14 residues. V shed 6 bases and J 5 bases; nucleotides not matched to a gene: 7. Germline CDR1 reads MNHEY; CDR2 reads SVGAGI. The CDR3: CASRGDRGRDEQYF. The CDR3 DNA reads TGTGCCAGCAGAGGGGACAGGGGAAGGGACGAGCAGTACTTC.

This sequence joins TRBV3-1 (or the pseudogene TRBV3-2) and TRBJ1-6, with D hard to call. The CDR3 has 13 residues. CDR1 is LGHDT, CDR2 YNNKEL, per germline (reference sequence). V shed 2 bases and J shed 10 bases, with 9 bases lying between them. CDR3 bases: TGTGCCAGCAGCCAAACCGGGGTCTCACCCCTCCACTTT. As protein: CASSQTGVSPLHF.

The CDR3 nucleotides read TGTGCCAGCACCTTGGACAACCGCTCTGGAAACACCATATATTTT. Protein: CASTLDNRSGNTIYF. The gene calls are TRBV2 and TRBJ1-3; a possible D gene is TRBD1 (5 bases). Germline V gives CDR1 SNHLY, CDR2 FYNNEI. Between the trimmed V and J ends, which lost 7 bases and 0 bases, there was a span of 13 bases. The CDR3 length is 15 residues.

The chain recombines TRBV19 with TRBJ1-4; D unclear. V lost 4 bases and J 8 bases, leaving 20 bases between the germline ends. The CDR3 sequence is 16 residues long. CDR1 LNHDA and CDR2 SQIVND come from the germline V gene (reference sequence). CDR3 sequence reads: CASSTGRFGDKEKLFF. CDR3 nucleotides: TGTGCCAGTAGTACCGGACGGTTCGGAGACAAGGAAAAACTGTTTTTT.

The chain links TRBV19 to TRBJ1-6, with D possibly matching TRBD1 (5 bases). V lost 5 bases, J lost 9 bases, and 11 bases lay in between. There are 13 residues in the CDR3. Germline CDR1 LNHDA, CDR2 SQIVND (reference sequence). CDR3 protein: CASSHAGISPLHF. CDR3 nucleotides: TGTGCCAGTAGTCACGCAGGGATTTCACCCCTCCACTTT.

The chain has TRBV5-8 and TRBJ2-7; D may match TRBD1 or TRBD2 (5 bases each). V shed 3 bases and J shed 3 bases, with 13 bases lying between them. Germline CDR1 reads SGHTS; CDR2 reads YDEGEE. The CDR3 runs 14 residues. As DNA, the CDR3 is TGTGCCAGCAGCTCCGGGACCCTACTCTACGAGCAGTACTTC. Its translation: CASSSGTLLYEQYF.

This chain joins TRBV27 and TRBJ1-1; the D is unclear. CDR3 size: 15 residues. In germline, CDR1 is MNHEY, CDR2 SMNVEV (reference sequence). Trimming stripped 2 bases from V and 0 bases from J, with 10 bases between. The CDR3 sequence is CASSLSGLVNTEAFF. CDR3 nucleotide sequence: TGTGCCAGCAGTTTAAGCGGACTCGTGAACACTGAAGCTTTCTTT.

Note on this clone: At the DNA level, this CDR3 is encoded by other sequences in the same sample as well. The V call is TRBV5-1, the J call TRBJ2-2, with D possibly being TRBD1 (5 bases). Per the germline V gene, CDR1 is SGHRS and CDR2 is YFSETQ. The CDR3 is made up of 16 amino acids. V was pared by 0 bases and J by 4 bases, with 13 bases between. CDR3 amino acids: CASSLDRRKGTGELFF. The CDR3 nucleotides are TGCGCCAGCAGCTTGGACAGGCGAAAAGGCACCGGGGAGCTGTTTTTT. Full variable domain (outside the CDR3, taken from reference TRBV5-1 and TRBJ2-2): KAGVTQTPRYLIKTRGQQVTLSCSPISGHRSVSWYQQTPGQGLQFLFEYFSETQRNKGNFPGRFSGRQFSNSRSEMNVSTLELGDSALYLCASSLDRRKGTGELFFGEGSRLTVL.

V and J are TRBV6-1 and TRBJ2-5; D tentatively reads TRBD1 or TRBD2 (6 bases each). The germline V gene has CDR1 MNHNS and CDR2 SASEGT. The CDR3 runs 17 residues. V gave up 2 bases and J gave up 2 bases, with 18 bases separating them. The CDR3 sequence: CASSERGAQGRQETQYF. DNA for the CDR3: TGTGCCAGCAGTGAACGAGGTGCTCAGGGGAGGCAAGAGACCCAGTACTTC.

This chain joins TRBV18 and TRBJ1-1, with D perhaps TRBD1 (5 bases). The germline gives CDR1 KGHSH, CDR2 LQKENI. The CDR3 is 14 residues long. Between the trimmed V and J ends, which lost 5 bases and 1 base, there was a span of 11 bases. The CDR3 DNA is TGTGCCAGCTCATTCTTGACAGCGAACACTGAAGCTTTCTTT. Translating gives CASSFLTANTEAFF.

This clone was picked up one time. The chain carries TRBV9 and TRBJ1-2; the match to TRBD1 covers 8 bases. The V segment lost 2 bases and the J segment 5 bases; nucleotides outside the gene matches: 8. CDR1 is SGDLS and CDR2 is YYNGEE in the germline V gene. The length of the CDR3 is 15 residues. DNA for the CDR3: TGTGCCAGCAGCGTGGAGACAGGGGCGAGGTATGGCTACACCTTC. Its translation: CASSVETGARYGYTF.

This chain connects TRBV3-1 (or the pseudogene TRBV3-2) to TRBJ2-7; D is ambiguous. CDR3 size: 14 residues. Germline V gene data show CDR1 as LGHDT and CDR2 as YNNKEL (reference sequence). Trimming shortened V by 2 bases and J by 0 bases, and 8 bases separated the two germline ends. Here the CDR3 reads CASSQIWDSYEQYF. CDR3 in DNA: TGTGCCAGCAGCCAAATTTGGGACTCCTACGAGCAGTACTTC.

The CDR3 DNA reads as TGTGCCAGCAGTAAGGACAGGGGTAATCAGCCCCAGCATTTT. This codes for CASSKDRGNQPQHF. The chain employs TRBV2 and TRBJ1-5; 9 positions agree with TRBD1. The germline gives CDR1 SNHLY, CDR2 FYNNEI. The CDR3 extends over 14 amino acids. Trimming took 5 bases from V and 4 from J; bases not matched to a gene: 3.

The rearrangement links TRBV27 to TRBJ1-5, with D maybe TRBD1 (6 bases). V shed 5 bases and J shed 1 base, with 15 bases lying between them. CDR1 and CDR2 from the germline V gene are MNHEY and SMNVEV (reference sequence). The CDR3 runs 16 residues. DNA for the CDR3: TGTGCCAGCAGTCCGCTCCATCAGGGGAGCAATCAGCCCCAGCATTTT. Residues: CASSPLHQGSNQPQHF.

The rearrangement uses TRBV6-5 and TRBJ2-1; 10 positions match TRBD1. The CDR3 contains 14 residues. From germline, CDR1 is MNHEY and CDR2 SVGAGI. V was pared by 6 bases and J by 3 bases, with 2 bases of the junction left unmatched. The CDR3 here is CASSWTGGYNEQFF. DNA of the CDR3: TGTGCCAGCAGCTGGACAGGGGGCTACAATGAGCAGTTCTTC.

The chain has TRBV11-3 and TRBJ2-1; TRBD2 matches 8 bases. The trim removed 4 bases at V and 0 bases at J, leaving 8 bases unmatched. From germline, CDR1 is SGHNT and CDR2 YENEEA. CDR3 size: 17 residues. This CDR3 is CASSSKTSESSYNEQFF. In nucleotides, the CDR3 is TGTGCCAGCAGCTCCAAGACTAGCGAGAGCTCCTACAATGAGCAGTTCTTC.

This sequence joins TRBV5-1 and TRBJ2-3; 7 bases agree with TRBD1. Germline CDR1 SGHRS, CDR2 YFSETQ. V shed 6 bases, J shed 2 bases, and the junction held 12 bases outside the gene matches. The CDR3 covers 16 residues. The CDR3 DNA reads TGCGCCAGCACCCCAGGGGGAAGGGCATTCACAGATACGCAGTATTTT. Protein sequence: CASTPGGRAFTDTQYF.